The clone carrying this T cell receptor (beta chain) was picked up a small number of times. Its matching antigen is unknown. Here immunoSEQ multiplex PCR was the method, and the copy in TCRdb shows in-frame clones only, minus some. Among 45,000 to 65,000 clones listed, less than 75% were seen once. The data were taken from a study of a mutant IDH1 vaccine in newly diagnosed glioma. Whole-study context: Vaccinations were initiated 4-6 weeks following radiotherapy alone, or were given together with temozolomide cycles.

Described time point: week 47, end of study. A 20-mer mutant IDH1 peptide at 300 ug was injected subcutaneously with topical imiquimod. With 8 bases removed from V and 1 base from J, the gap between germline ends came to 14 bases. Germline V gene lookup returns CDR1 MNHNS and CDR2 SASEGT. This CDR3 is built from 14 residues. Source: peripheral blood mononuclear cells (PBMCs), taken from a glioma patient whose treatment included an IDH1 peptide vaccine. V and J are TRBV6-1 and TRBJ1-1; D is unresolved. This TCR derives from a man in his forties with glioma. Some clones in this sample may be carry-over from other donors' samples. CDR3 nucleotides: TGTGCCAGCCTTTATGAGGGCTGGAACACTGAAGCTTTCTTT. Amino acid sequence: CASLYEGWNTEAFF.